Presented here are 27 T cell receptor beta chains from one specimen sequenced in a study of T cell clonality in common variable immunodeficiency (dated by TCRdb to 2015 to 2017). These receptors' antigens are unknown. To prepare the library, the immunoSEQ multiplex PCR assay was applied. TCRdb's version of the immuneACCESS table is confined to in-frame rearrangements and falls short of the full clone set. An unresolved V gene accounts for under half of the shortfall where checked; the remainder is of unknown origin. This sample has around 30,000 clones, none of them a singleton. Clones ranked in the top ten supply 3.1% of the sample. Beyond this particular receptor, the publication reports: CVID TCRbeta sequences reportedly showed fewer deletions and N-nucleotide insertions and lacked highly modified clones with 13 or more V deletions.

Sequencing was carried out using peripheral blood mononuclear cells. The origin of the receptors is a human donor with common variable immunodeficiency.

There are a few counts of this clone. The read falls 3 residues short of the CDR3 end, and the missing part is taken from the germline J gene. The rearrangement joins TRBV18 to TRBJ1-4; TRBD1 matches 7 bases. Germline CDR1 is KGHSH and CDR2 is LQKENI. The CDR3 loop spans 14 amino acids. V trimming: 2 bases; J trimming: 8 bases; junction bases outside the gene matches: 5. Here the CDR3 reads CASSPRQGGEKLFF. Partial CDR3 DNA: TGTGCCAGCTCACCAAGACAGGGTGGAGAAAAA.

This clone was seen a handful of times. The sequenced fragment ends 3 residues before the CDR3 boundary, so the rest is inferred from the germline J gene. V and J are TRBV7-6 and TRBJ2-7; 7 nucleotides align to TRBD1. The length of the CDR3 is 15 residues. Trimming at V came to 5 bases and at J to 5 bases, leaving 12 bases not matched to a gene. Germline CDR1 reads SGHVS; CDR2 reads FNYEAQ. The CDR3 region is CASSADRTSRNEQYF. The sequenced CDR3 bases are TGTGCCAGCAGCGCGGACAGGACCTCTCGGAACGAG.

This clone was counted many times. Read sequence stops 3 residues before the CDR3 end, and the germline J gene provides the missing end. This chain joins TRBV20-1 and TRBJ1-4, with 8 bases matching TRBD1. V gave up 3 bases and J gave up 4 bases; unmatched junction bases: 4. Germline V gene lookup returns CDR1 DFQATT and CDR2 SNEGSKA (reference sequence). This CDR3 has 14 residues. The CDR3 protein is CSASRGQSNEKLFF. The sequenced CDR3 bases are TGCAGTGCTAGCAGGGGGCAGAGTAATGAAAAA.

In this sample, this clone turned up a few times. The read halts 3 residues ahead of the CDR3 end, with the missing end drawn from the germline J gene. The chain links TRBV7-3 to TRBJ2-5; 8 bases line up with TRBD1. Germline-derived CDR1 and CDR2 are SGHTA and FQGTGA. With V trimmed by 2 bases and J by 1 base, 6 bases remained unmatched. The CDR3 consists of 16 residues. The sequenced CDR3 bases are TGTGCCAGCAGCTTAGGGACAGGATCACCCCAAGAGACC. This codes for CASSLGTGSPQET. The entire CDR3 reads CASSLGTGSPQETQYF. Based on the CDR3 plus reference TRBV7-3 and TRBJ2-5, the full variable domain is GAGVSQTPSNKVTEKGKYVELRCDPISGHTALYWYRQSLGQGPEFLIYFQGTGAADDSGLPNDRFFAVRPEGSVSTLKIQRTERGDSAVYLCASSLGTGSPQETQYFGPGTRLLVL.

Notes on this clone: The read stops 3 residues short of the end of the CDR3; the missing end is completed from the germline J gene. V and J are TRBV19 and TRBJ2-1; TRBD2 aligns across 15 bases. The junction had 14 bases not matched to a gene; V was cut back by 5 bases and J by 6 bases. CDR3 length: 19 residues. Germline V gene lookup returns CDR1 LNHDA and CDR2 SQIVND (reference sequence). The CDR3 DNA, read in part, is TGTGCCAGTAGTCCGGCCGGGACTAGCGGGGGGATCGGGGGCAATGAG. Its protein is CASSPAGTSGGIGGNE. The full CDR3 is CASSPAGTSGGIGGNEQFF.

This clone appeared many times. The read finishes 3 residues shy of the CDR3 end, and the germline J gene is used to complete it. This chain links TRBV30 with TRBJ1-2; 8 positions agree with TRBD1. V shed 2 bases and J 6 bases; nucleotides not matched to a gene: 2. The CDR3 is 12 amino acids. Per the germline V gene, CDR1 is GTSNPN and CDR2 is SVGIG (reference sequence). The covered CDR3 bases are TGTGCCTGGAGTACAGGGGGGGATGGC. This translates into CAWSTGGDG. The full CDR3 reads CAWSTGGDGYTF.

Concerning this clone: The CDR3 extends 3 residues past the end of the read, so its final part is completed from the germline J gene. This chain links TRBV5-1 with TRBJ2-7; D is ambiguous. Per the germline V gene, CDR1 is SGHRS and CDR2 is YFSETQ. This CDR3 is built from 12 residues. Deletions cut 0 bases from V and 2 bases from J, with 3 bases between. This chain's CDR3 is CASSLEPYEQYF. The DNA read from the CDR3 is TGCGCCAGCAGCTTGGAGCCCTACGAG. The full variable domain, its missing parts supplied by reference TRBV5-1 and TRBJ2-7, is KAGVTQTPRYLIKTRGQQVTLSCSPISGHRSVSWYQQTPGQGLQFLFEYFSETQRNKGNFPGRFSGRQFSNSRSEMNVSTLELGDSALYLCASSLEPYEQYFGPGTRLTVT.

This clone was seen only a few times. The read ends 3 residues shy of where the CDR3 ends; the end is completed using the germline J gene. The chain has TRBV7-9 and TRBJ1-1; maybe TRBD1 (5 bases). Looked up from germline, CDR1 is SEHNR and CDR2 is FQNEAQ (reference sequence). V was clipped by 4 bases and J by 6 bases, with 18 bases between them. There are 15 residues in the CDR3. Here the CDR3 reads CASSSSAGYYSEAFF. The sequenced part of the CDR3 DNA is TGTGCCAGCAGCTCCTCCGCAGGGTATTATTCTGAA.

This clone was counted many times. The read gets to within 3 residues of the CDR3 end, and the germline J gene fills in the rest. The chain employs TRBV7-3 and TRBJ1-1; no clear D. CDR1 SGHTA and CDR2 FQGTGA come from the germline V gene. The CDR3 length is 13 residues. V lost 1 base, J lost 3 bases, and 6 bases lay in between. The CDR3 sequence: CASSLRGYTEAFF. The sequenced CDR3 bases are TGTGCCAGCAGCTTAAGAGGGTACACTGAA.

This clone was seen ten or more times. The observed sequence ends 3 residues before the CDR3 terminus, with the missing tail filled in from the germline J gene. The rearrangement links TRBV6-2 or TRBV6-3 to TRBJ1-2; 9 bases are a match to TRBD1. Unmatched junction bases numbered 5, after V lost 5 bases and J lost 7 bases. CDR1 and CDR2 (germline): MNHEY, SVGEGT. This CDR3 is built from 13 residues. The CDR3 reads CASSRTGESGYTF. The part of the CDR3 DNA that was read is TGTGCCAGCAGTCGGACAGGGGAGAGTGGC.

This clone was counted between two and nine times. The read stops 3 residues short of the end of the CDR3; the missing end is completed from the germline J gene. The genes are TRBV6-2 or TRBV6-3 and TRBJ2-7; 10 nucleotides align to TRBD2. The germline V gene encodes CDR1 MNHEY and CDR2 SVGEGT. The trim removed 2 bases at V and 0 bases at J, leaving 4 bases unmatched. The CDR3 runs to 16 residues. The sequenced part of the CDR3 DNA is TGTGCCAGCAGTTACGTGCTAGCGGGGGTCTCCTACGAG. Translating gives CASSYVLAGVSYE. The entire CDR3 protein reads CASSYVLAGVSYEQYF.

This clone was observed at least ten times. The read ends 3 residues early relative to the CDR3; the germline J gene fills the gap. Other DNA sequences of this sample code for an identical CDR3. J is TRBJ2-5 and V is TRBV20-1, with 10 bases matching TRBD2. After removal of 5 bases from V and 4 bases from J, the junction contained 1 base not matched to a gene. This CDR3 has 12 residues. The V gene's germline CDR1 is DFQATT and CDR2 SNEGSKA (reference sequence). The chain's CDR3 is CSARTSGETQYF. CDR3 DNA (partial): TGCAGTGCTCGGACTAGCGGAGAGACC.

A note on this clone: The read ends 3 residues shy of where the CDR3 ends; the end is completed using the germline J gene. The V and J genes are TRBV7-9 and TRBJ1-1; 7 bases are a match to TRBD1. With V trimmed by 5 bases and J by 0 bases, 6 bases remained unmatched. In germline, CDR1 is SEHNR, CDR2 FQNEAQ (reference sequence). The CDR3 covers 15 residues. Partial CDR3 DNA: TGTGCCAGCAGCGCAGACAGGGCTATGAACACTGAA. As protein: CASSADRAMNTE. The CDR3, in full, reads CASSADRAMNTEAFF.

This clone was counted between two and nine times. The CDR3 end lies 3 residues beyond the end of the read and is filled in from the germline J gene. The chain uses TRBV30 and TRBJ2-3, with TRBD2 matching over 11 bases. The CDR3 has 18 residues. CDR1 is GTSNPN, CDR2 SVGIG, per germline (reference sequence). Unmatched junction bases numbered 9, after V lost 0 bases and J lost 1 base. The CDR3 reads CAWSVRIAGGPGTDTQYF. CDR3 DNA (partial): TGTGCCTGGAGTGTCAGGATAGCGGGGGGGCCTGGCACAGATACG.

This clone came up many times. The read halts 3 residues ahead of the CDR3 end, with the missing end drawn from the germline J gene. The rearrangement uses TRBV20-1 and TRBJ1-1; D not resolved. This CDR3 region has 14 residues. CDR1 DFQATT and CDR2 SNEGSKA come from the germline V gene (reference sequence). The V end lost 2 bases, the J end lost 1 base, and 11 bases lay between the germline ends. Here the CDR3 reads CSARKVRANTEAFF. The DNA read from the CDR3 is TGCAGTGCTAGAAAAGTTAGGGCGAACACTGAA.

In the case of this clone: Read coverage stops 3 residues before the CDR3 terminus; the germline J gene supplies the remainder. The chain is built from TRBV7-2 and TRBJ2-7; perhaps TRBD2 as D (6 bases). Trimming took off 1 base at V and 0 bases at J, with 7 bases between the two ends. The CDR3 contains 14 residues. CDR1 and CDR2 (germline): SGHTA, FQGNSA. This chain's CDR3 is CASSLDGGSYEQYF. CDR3 DNA (partial): TGTGCCAGCAGCTTAGACGGGGGCTCCTACGAG. Looking up the rest from reference TRBV7-2 and TRBJ2-7 gives the full variable domain: GAGVSQSPSNKVTEKGKDVELRCDPISGHTALYWYRQSLGQGLEFLIYFQGNSAPDKSGLPSDRFSAERTGGSVSTLTIQRTQQEDSAVYLCASSLDGGSYEQYFGPGTRLTVT.

There are a few counts of this clone. The sequence runs out 3 residues before the end of the CDR3; the remainder is reconstructed from the germline J gene. This rearrangement joins TRBV30 to TRBJ1-5, with D possibly TRBD1 on 5 matching bases. V was shortened by 5 bases and J by 2 bases, with 10 bases between the two germline ends. The CDR3 has 13 residues. Germline V gene data show CDR1 as GTSNPN and CDR2 as SVGIG (reference sequence). The CDR3 loop is CAWGLGGNQPQHF. The covered CDR3 bases are TGTGCCTGGGGCTTAGGGGGCAATCAGCCC.

Notes on this clone: Coverage ceases 3 residues before the CDR3 finishes, and the germline J gene fills in the end. The chain combines TRBV7-8 with TRBJ2-2; 7 nucleotides align to TRBD2. The trim removed 4 bases at V and 3 bases at J, leaving 11 bases unmatched. Germline CDR1 SGHVS, CDR2 FQNEAQ. The CDR3 spans 17 residues. Partial CDR3 DNA: TGTGCCAGCAGCTACCGATGGGGGGGGGTCGACACCGGGGAG. It codes for CASSYRWGGVDTGE. Given in full, the CDR3 is CASSYRWGGVDTGELFF.

Comment on this clone: The sequenced fragment ends 3 residues before the CDR3 boundary, so the rest is inferred from the germline J gene. The chain employs TRBV6-1 and TRBJ2-7, with 10 bases lining up with TRBD2. Per germline, CDR1 MNHNS and CDR2 SASEGT. The CDR3 is made up of 15 amino acids. The V gene end was trimmed by 4 bases and the J gene end by 0 bases; junction bases not matched to a gene: 3. Incomplete CDR3 DNA: TGTGCCAGCAGTGGCCTAGCGGGGGCCTCCTACGAG. This translates into CASSGLAGASYE. The entire CDR3 protein reads CASSGLAGASYEQYF.

This clone was counted between two and nine times. The read comes to an end 3 residues before the CDR3 does, leaving the germline J gene to fill in the end. V usage is TRBV2 and J usage is TRBJ2-7; 8 nucleotides agree with TRBD2. Germline CDR1 reads SNHLY; CDR2 reads FYNNEI. The trim removed 5 bases at V and 2 bases at J, leaving 5 bases unmatched. CDR3 size: 14 residues. The CDR3 bases that were read are TGTGCCAGCAGTCCCGGGGGGGTAACCTACGAG. Translated: CASSPGGVTYE. The whole CDR3 sequence reads CASSPGGVTYEQYF.

Details on this clone: The observed sequence ends 3 residues before the CDR3 terminus, with the missing tail filled in from the germline J gene. The genes are TRBV2 and TRBJ2-7; TRBD1 matches 9 bases. CDR1 is SNHLY and CDR2 is FYNNEI in the germline V gene. Trimming took 8 bases from V and 4 from J; bases not matched to a gene: 15. This CDR3 has 16 amino acids. Partial CDR3 DNA: TGTGCCAGCCGACAAGCCCCCGGGACAGGGAATTACGAG. It yields the protein CASRQAPGTGNYE. The complete CDR3 sequence is CASRQAPGTGNYEQYF.

This clone was recorded many times. Coverage ceases 3 residues before the CDR3 finishes, and the germline J gene fills in the end. The chain employs TRBV2 and TRBJ2-2, with TRBD1 identical over 7 bases. Unmatched junction bases numbered 7, after V lost 7 bases and J lost 8 bases. The CDR3 totals 13 residues. CDR1 is SNHLY, CDR2 FYNNEI, per germline. CDR3 DNA, as far as it was read: TGTGCCAGCAAGGACCACAGGGGTGGGGAG. This translates into CASKDHRGGE. The CDR3 in full is CASKDHRGGELFF.

This clone has a count of ten or more. The read ends 3 residues before the CDR3 terminus; that terminus is restored from the germline J gene. In the same sample, other DNA sequences code for this CDR3. This chain uses TRBV7-9 with TRBJ1-6, with a possible D match to TRBD1 (6 bases). V was clipped by 5 bases and J by 4 bases, with 9 bases between them. The CDR3 covers 14 residues. Germline CDR1 is SEHNR and CDR2 is FQNEAQ (reference sequence). The CDR3 here is CASSPQGYNSPLHF. Incomplete CDR3 DNA: TGTGCCAGCAGCCCACAGGGTTATAATTCACCC.

This clone ranks as medium-sized. The CDR3 loop reads CSVRGGPDYGYTF. The CDR3 bases that were read are TGCAGCGTTCGAGGGGGCCCAGACTATGGC. The chain carries TRBV29-1 and TRBJ1-2; the match to TRBD1 covers 7 bases. The read comes to an end 3 residues before the CDR3 does, leaving the germline J gene to fill in the end. Trimming took 5 bases from V and 3 from J; bases not matched to a gene: 6. The CDR3 runs 13 residues. CDR1 is SQVTM, CDR2 ANQGSEA, per germline.

This clone was recorded many times. The CDR3 goes on 3 residues after the read ends, and that part is filled in from the germline J gene. The chain has TRBV12-5 and TRBJ1-2; the D is unclear. The CDR3 sequence is 13 residues long. V was pared by 1 base and J by 5 bases, with 8 bases between. The V gene's germline CDR1 is LGHNT and CDR2 FRNRAP. The CDR3 spells CASGLGGWYGYTF. The CDR3 DNA, read in part, is TGTGCTAGTGGTTTGGGCGGATGGTATGGC. Together with reference TRBV12-5 and TRBJ1-2, the CDR3 gives the full variable domain: DARVTQTPRHKVTEMGQEVTMRCQPILGHNTVFWYRQTMMQGLELLAYFRNRAPLDDSGMPKDRFSAEMPDATLATLKIQPSEPRDSAVYFCASGLGGWYGYTFGSGTRLTVV.

This clone was observed a few times. The missing CDR3 end, 3 residues past where the read stops, is filled in from the germline J gene. The chain combines TRBV2 with TRBJ2-7, with 11 bases matching TRBD1. In germline, CDR1 is SNHLY, CDR2 FYNNEI. This CDR3 has 14 residues. V gave up 5 bases and J gave up 3 bases; unmatched junction bases: 3. The chain's CDR3 is CASSTGTGGYEQYF. CDR3 DNA, as far as it was read: TGTGCCAGCAGTACCGGGACAGGGGGCTACGAG.

This clone was seen a few times. The sequenced fragment ends 3 residues before the CDR3 boundary, so the rest is inferred from the germline J gene. The chain is built from TRBV7-9 and TRBJ2-5, with D possibly being TRBD2 (5 bases). The V end was cut by 1 base, the J end by 5 bases, with 14 bases between. Germline CDR1 and CDR2: SEHNR and FQNEAQ (reference sequence). This CDR3 is built from 15 residues. The CDR3 reads CASSLDPGVKETQYF. The part of the CDR3 DNA that was read is TGTGCCAGCAGCTTAGATCCCGGGGTTAAGGAGACC.